This T cell receptor beta chain was recovered during a study of shared clonotypes between healthy human individuals. Clones were read by immunoSEQ multiplex PCR, and TCRdb kept only the in-frame ones, dropping some. The sample lists about 2 million clones; about 95% were seen once. Trimming stripped 9 bases from V and 2 bases from J, with 11 bases between. The CDR3 runs to 13 residues. From germline, CDR1 is MDHEN and CDR2 SYDVKM. Positive CCR7 selection of CD45RO-negative cells yielded the naive CD8 cells, and terminally differentiated effector memory CD45RA+ cells were excluded. Sequenced material: naive CD8+ T cells sorted from blood. This receptor was identified in a man between 18 and 35 years old in good health. V and J are TRBV28 and TRBJ2-1; D uncertain. The CDR3 reads CASTVETYNEQFF. The CDR3 DNA is TGTGCCAGTACGGTGGAGACCTACAATGAGCAGTTCTTC.